Listed below are T cell receptor beta chains from one sample, sequenced in a study of response to subunit inactivated influenza vaccine. One entry per CDR3 protein results from TCRdb running MiXCR on the RT-PCR reads. Of roughly 500,000 distinct CDR3 sequences listed, approximately 17% were seen once; the top ten hold less than 4%. The starting material was CD4+ T cells sorted from PBMCs, obtained approximately 25 months after vaccination. Receptors were obtained from a man between 50 and 69 years old who received an inactivated influenza vaccine. CDR3s include the opening cysteine and the closing phenylalanine or tryptophan. The D gene is left open where the match is weak. For some rows the clone size is stated as once, few or many, or as a class when expanded; others skip it.

V gene	D gene	clone size	J gene	CDR3 protein	CDR3 DNA
TRBV28	-	few	TRBJ2-7	CASTKGMGHRDSIYEQYF	TGTGCCAGCACCAAGGGGATGGGGCATCGTGACAGCATCTACGAGCAGTACTTC
TRBV21-1	-	-	TRBJ2-7	CASSKAKTGVNYEQYF	TGTGCCAGCAGCAAAGCAAAGACAGGGGTAAACTACGAGCAGTACTTC
TRBV29-1	TRBD1	few	TRBJ1-2	CSVEPDRGGGYTF	TGCAGCGTTGAACCGGACAGGGGTGGCGGCTACACCTTC
TRBV4-2	TRBD2	-	TRBJ2-2	CASSQRAGGDTGELFF	TGTGCCAGCAGCCAGAGAGCGGGGGGGGACACCGGGGAGCTGTTTTTT
TRBV20-1	-	-	TRBJ2-7	CSARRNGYEQYF	TGCAGTGCTAGACGGAACGGCTACGAGCAGTACTTC
TRBV12-3/TRBV12-4	-	few	TRBJ2-1	CASSTGYRSSYNEQFF	TGTGCCAGCAGTACAGGGTATAGGAGCTCCTACAATGAGCAGTTCTTC
TRBV7-2	TRBD2	few	TRBJ2-5	CASSLPGGQETQYF	TGTGCCAGCAGCTTACCGGGGGGACAAGAGACCCAGTACTTC
TRBV4-2	-	few	TRBJ1-6	CASSQGGAQNSPLHF	TGTGCCAGCAGCCAAGGGGGCGCACAAAATTCACCCCTCCACTTT
TRBV3-1	-	-	TRBJ2-5	CASSYPGARETQYF	TGTGCCAGCAGCTATCCGGGGGCCCGGGAGACCCAGTACTTC
TRBV9	TRBD1	few	TRBJ2-3	CASSSGLWTGDIADTQYF	TGTGCCAGCAGCTCGGGTTTATGGACAGGGGATATAGCAGATACGCAGTATTTT
TRBV4-3	TRBD2	few	TRBJ2-3	CASSQGLGPSDTQYF	TGCGCCAGCAGCCAGGGACTAGGACCCTCAGATACGCAGTATTTT
TRBV9	TRBD2	-	TRBJ2-1	CASSVGGLAGGHYEQFF	TGTGCCAGCAGCGTAGGGGGACTAGCGGGGGGGCACTATGAGCAGTTCTTC
TRBV6-1	TRBD2	few	TRBJ2-1	CAGTSGRVLAYNEQFF	TGTGCCGGGACTAGCGGGAGGGTTCTCGCCTACAATGAGCAGTTCTTC
TRBV7-2	TRBD1	-	TRBJ2-1	CASSRVGDSRYNEQFF	TGTGCCAGCAGCCGGGTTGGGGACAGTAGATACAATGAGCAGTTCTTC
TRBV6-1	-	few	TRBJ1-2	CASSKSAQDHGYTF	TGTGCCAGCAGTAAATCGGCCCAGGATCATGGCTACACCTTC
TRBV7-2	TRBD1	many	TRBJ2-1	CASSLEGANEQFF	TGTGCCAGCAGCTTAGAGGGGGCTAATGAGCAGTTCTTC
TRBV10-3	TRBD1	few	TRBJ1-1	CAIRMNRGTEAFF	TGTGCCATCAGGATGAACAGGGGAACTGAAGCTTTCTTT
TRBV3-1	-	few	TRBJ1-2	CASSDSGRGFSNYGYTF	TGTGCCAGCAGCGACTCAGGAAGGGGCTTTTCTAACTATGGCTACACCTTC
TRBV28	-	-	TRBJ1-2	CASSFQGRYGYTF	TGTGCCAGCAGTTTTCAGGGGAGGTATGGCTACACCTTC
TRBV20-1	-	-	TRBJ2-1	CSATYSGPTYNEQFF	TGCAGTGCTACTTATAGCGGTCCTACCTACAATGAGCAGTTCTTC
TRBV20-1	-	-	TRBJ2-2	CSASSFGTFGTGELFF	TGCAGTGCTAGTTCGTTCGGGACTTTCGGCACCGGGGAGCTGTTTTTT
TRBV20-1	-	few	TRBJ2-2	CSARIGQNTGELFF	TGCAGTGCTAGAATTGGACAAAACACCGGGGAGCTGTTTTTT
TRBV20-1	TRBD2	few	TRBJ2-5	CSARGNRDYSQETQYF	TGCAGTGCTAGGGGAAACCGGGACTATTCCCAAGAGACCCAGTACTTC
TRBV9	TRBD2	many	TRBJ2-5	CASSVAPGLAGRETQYF	TGTGCCAGCAGCGTAGCTCCGGGACTAGCGGGGAGAGAGACCCAGTACTTC
TRBV7-9	TRBD1	-	TRBJ2-7	CASSFTGGGSYEQYF	TGTGCCAGCAGTTTCACAGGGGGAGGCTCCTACGAGCAGTACTTC
TRBV3-1	-	-	TRBJ2-1	CASSQTLARGGWNEQFF	TGTGCCAGCAGCCAAACCCTCGCTCGGGGAGGTTGGAATGAGCAGTTCTTC
TRBV27	-	few	TRBJ2-5	CASSPQGYQETQYF	TGTGCCAGCAGCCCACAGGGATACCAAGAGACCCAGTACTTC
TRBV27	TRBD1	-	TRBJ1-2	CASSSSTGPDGYTF	TGTGCCAGCAGTTCGTCGACAGGGCCCGATGGCTACACCTTC
TRBV27	-	few	TRBJ2-1	CASSTASKEQFF	TGTGCCAGCAGTACAGCCTCGAAGGAGCAGTTCTTC
TRBV28	TRBD2	few	TRBJ2-7	CASSLSSGRFEQYF	TGTGCCAGCAGTTTGAGTAGCGGGAGGTTCGAGCAGTACTTC
TRBV7-2	TRBD1	few	TRBJ2-7	CASSPDWDSPYEQYF	TGTGCCAGCAGCCCCGATTGGGACAGCCCCTACGAGCAGTACTTC
TRBV20-1	TRBD2	-	TRBJ2-5	CSAKRGGKETQYF	TGCAGTGCGAAGCGGGGGGGCAAGGAGACCCAGTACTTC
TRBV20-1	TRBD1	-	TRBJ2-1	CSADRGWVNEQFF	TGCAGTGCAGACAGGGGGTGGGTCAATGAGCAGTTCTTC
TRBV12-3/TRBV12-4	TRBD1	few	TRBJ1-1	CASGQSTGTEAFF	TGTGCCAGCGGGCAATCGACAGGGACTGAAGCTTTCTTT
TRBV28	-	few	TRBJ2-6	CASSLPRGANVLTF	TGTGCCAGCAGTTTACCTCGGGGGGCCAACGTCCTGACTTTC
TRBV12-3/TRBV12-4	TRBD2	-	TRBJ2-3	CASSSGTGGTQYF	TGTGCCAGCAGTTCAGGGACGGGAGGTACGCAGTATTTT
TRBV10-2	TRBD1	-	TRBJ2-5	CASRGQGEETQYF	TGCGCCAGCAGGGGACAGGGGGAAGAGACCCAGTACTTC
TRBV3-1	-	few	TRBJ2-1	CASSYRGGVGNEQFF	TGTGCCAGCAGCTACAGGGGCGGGGTTGGCAATGAGCAGTTCTTC
TRBV21-1	-	-	TRBJ2-2	CASSIQRAQGHTGELFF	TGTGCCAGCAGCATACAAAGGGCACAGGGACACACCGGGGAGCTGTTTTTT
TRBV3-1	TRBD1	-	TRBJ1-5	CASSQAGTGLLGENQPQHF	TGTGCCAGCAGCCAGGCCGGGACAGGGTTGCTAGGGGAGAATCAGCCCCAGCATTTT
TRBV20-1	-	-	TRBJ2-2	CSARTENTGELFF	TGCAGTGCTCGGACTGAGAACACCGGGGAGCTGTTTTTT
TRBV7-6	TRBD2	few	TRBJ2-3	CASSQQLAGVYTDTQYF	TGTGCCAGCAGCCAACAACTAGCGGGGGTTTACACAGATACGCAGTATTTT
TRBV6-4	TRBD1	-	TRBJ2-7	CASSLRDRVTYEQYF	TGTGCCAGCAGTCTCCGGGACAGGGTGACCTACGAGCAGTACTTC
TRBV6-1	TRBD1	few	TRBJ2-7	CASSPRQGGLNEQYF	TGTGCCAGCAGTCCCCGACAGGGTGGTCTCAACGAGCAGTACTTC
TRBV12-3/TRBV12-4	-	-	TRBJ2-4	CASSLGPGYNIQYF	TGTGCCAGCAGTTTAGGTCCGGGGTACAACATTCAGTACTTC
TRBV20-1	-	-	TRBJ2-1	CGARERARNEQFF	TGCGGTGCTAGAGAGCGGGCCAGGAATGAGCAGTTCTTC
TRBV20-1	TRBD2	few	TRBJ2-3	CCARDLGSGSGTDTQYF	TGCTGTGCTAGAGATCTTGGCAGCGGGAGTGGCACAGATACGCAGTATTTT
TRBV15	-	-	TRBJ2-2	CATKEDSNTGELFF	TGTGCCACAAAAGAGGACTCTAACACCGGGGAGCTGTTTTTT
TRBV9	-	few	TRBJ2-1	CASSVGLLSYNEQFF	TGTGCCAGCAGCGTAGGACTCCTCTCCTACAATGAGCAGTTCTTC
TRBV24-1	-	few	TRBJ2-3	CATSDWTTDTQYF	TGTGCCACCAGTGATTGGACCACAGATACGCAGTATTTT
TRBV5-1	-	-	TRBJ2-1	CASSLKGPNLANEQFF	TGCGCCAGCAGCTTGAAGGGTCCGAATTTGGCTAATGAGCAGTTCTTC
TRBV9	TRBD1	few	TRBJ2-7	CASSPMARDSTYEQYF	TGTGCCAGCAGCCCTATGGCCCGGGACAGCACCTACGAGCAGTACTTC
TRBV7-2	TRBD1	-	TRBJ2-2	CASSSTGGSTGELFF	TGTGCCAGCAGCTCGACAGGGGGGAGCACCGGGGAGCTGTTTTTT
TRBV2	-	-	TRBJ2-2	CATTRSGELFF	TGTGCCACTACCAGGTCCGGGGAGCTGTTTTTT
TRBV28	-	-	TRBJ2-1	CASSLRVAVPNEQFF	TGTGCCAGCAGTTTACGGGTAGCAGTCCCCAATGAGCAGTTCTTC
TRBV4-1	-	-	TRBJ2-1	CASSQDWAVRTSYNEQFF	TGCGCCAGCAGCCAAGATTGGGCCGTTAGGACATCCTACAATGAGCAGTTCTTC
TRBV5-1	TRBD1	few	TRBJ2-3	CASGYGTGGTDTQYF	TGCGCCAGCGGCTACGGGACAGGGGGCACAGATACGCAGTATTTT
TRBV3-1	-	many	TRBJ2-4	CASSHGGDIQYF	TGTGCCAGCAGCCATGGTGGCGACATTCAGTACTTC
TRBV20-1	-	once	TRBJ2-2	CSARDPAGELFF	TGCAGTGCTAGGGACCCCGCCGGGGAGCTGTTTTTT
TRBV20-1	-	-	TRBJ1-5	CSARRGDKVQPQHF	TGCAGTGCTAGACGGGGGGACAAGGTTCAGCCCCAGCATTTT